This T cell receptor (beta chain) was recovered during a study of blood T cell repertoires in COVID-19. The table came from immunoSEQ multiplex PCR; TCRdb's copy has only in-frame clones and leaves some out. The data hold fewer than 500,000 clones, with approximately 77% observed a single time. The V end was cut by 2 bases, the J end by 9 bases, with 14 bases between. The CDR3 extends over 15 amino acids. Germline CDR1 reads SGHVS; CDR2 reads FQNEAQ. V gene TRBV7-8 combines with J gene TRBJ1-6; TRBD1 is a possible D gene (6 bases). This sequence originates from a human donor with acute or convalescent COVID-19. The donor label of this sample is uncertain. Sequenced sample: peripheral blood. The CDR3 DNA sequence: TGTGCCAGCAGCTTATGGGACACTATTAGTTCACCCCTCCACTTT. Its protein is CASSLWDTISSPLHF.